This T cell receptor beta chain is from a study of beta chain features in type 1 diabetes. This clone was picked up a small number of times. The CDR3 sequence is 14 residues long. Trimming cost V 7 bases and J 2 bases, with 15 bases left between them. CDR1 SQVTM and CDR2 ANQGSEA come from the germline V gene. TCRB transcripts that were expressed got sequenced, as all of the isolated RNA had been reverse transcribed. Profiled with immunoSEQ multiplex PCR; TCRdb holds only in-frame clones, not every one. The table records just over 150,000 clones, 11% of them present only once. The V and J genes are TRBV29-1 and TRBJ2-4; TRBD1 might be the D (5 bases). Specimen: central memory CD4+ T cells from blood. This sequence was found in a man in his late teens or twenties in good health. CDR3 in DNA: TGCAGCGCCCAAGGGGCCGGGTCCAAAAACATTCAGTACTTC. This encodes CSAQGAGSKNIQYF.